The 18 T cell receptor beta chains presented below share a single source sample, sequenced in a study of PD-L1 blockade in urothelial cancer (dated by TCRdb to 2016 to 2017). The library was generated by the immunoSEQ multiplex PCR assay. Held by TCRdb, this immuneACCESS table contains in-frame sequences only and omits some clones. Under half of the omission traces to an unresolved V gene where checked; the cause of the rest is unknown. Across this sample there are roughly 50,000 clones, with around 88% seen only once. The top ten clones comprise roughly 14% of the sample. The intended sense of this specimen's time point label: pretreatment peripheral blood. The source was PBMCs, collected around atezolizumab (anti-PD-L1) treatment. All receptors derive from a woman aged 60 to 75 with urothelial cancer.

This clone showed up just once. The J gene is TRBJ2-1, the V gene TRBV15; 7 bases are shared with TRBD2. Germline lookup yields CDR1 LNHNV and CDR2 YYDKDF (reference sequence). There are 17 residues in the CDR3. V was pared by 0 bases and J by 3 bases, with 8 bases of the junction left unmatched. The chain's CDR3 is CATSRDFGEGVYNEQFF. CDR3 DNA sequence: TGTGCCACCAGCAGAGACTTCGGGGAGGGAGTCTACAATGAGCAGTTCTTC.

The chain is built from TRBV2 and TRBJ2-3, with D hard to call. This CDR3 spans 13 amino acids. With 3 bases removed from V and 2 bases from J, the gap between germline ends came to 6 bases. The germline V gene has CDR1 SNHLY and CDR2 FYNNEI. DNA for the CDR3: TGTGCCAGCAGTGATCACATCACAGATACGCAGTATTTT. Residues: CASSDHITDTQYF.

This rearrangement joins TRBV28 to TRBJ1-5; 9 bases agree with TRBD1. The germline V gene encodes CDR1 MDHEN and CDR2 SYDVKM. CDR3 size: 15 residues. Trimming at V came to 6 bases and at J to 3 bases, leaving 6 bases not matched to a gene. The CDR3 sequence is CASRAGQGINQPQHF. CDR3 in DNA: TGTGCCAGCAGGGCCGGACAGGGGATCAATCAGCCCCAGCATTTT. Together with reference TRBV28 and TRBJ1-5, the CDR3 gives the full variable domain: DVKVTQSSRYLVKRTGEKVFLECVQDMDHENMFWYRQDPGLGLRLIYFSYDVKMKEKGDIPEGYSVSREKKERFSLILESASTNQTSMYLCASRAGQGINQPQHFGDGTRLSIL.

The sample holds a few counts of this clone. The DNA for the CDR3 is TGTGCCAGCAGTTTTCGGCAGGGTCGGCAAGAGACCCAGTACTTC. Protein: CASSFRQGRQETQYF. This chain connects TRBV28 to TRBJ2-5, with a weak D call TRBD1 (5 bases). Deletions cut 3 bases from V and 2 bases from J, with 13 bases between. The CDR3 is 15 residues long. CDR1 and CDR2 (germline): MDHEN, SYDVKM.

The rearrangement joins TRBV5-1 to TRBJ2-1; maybe TRBD2 (6 bases). Germline values: CDR1 SGHRS, CDR2 YFSETQ. CDR3 length: 14 amino acids. Trimming stripped 3 bases from V and 5 bases from J, with 12 bases between. In DNA form, the CDR3 reads TGCGCCAGCAGCTCCGGGACTCCAAACAATGAGCAGTTCTTC. This translates into CASSSGTPNNEQFF.

J is TRBJ2-5 and V is TRBV5-4; 12 bases agree with TRBD2. The CDR3 runs 16 residues. V gave up 4 bases and J gave up 5 bases; unmatched junction bases: 9. The germline V gene has CDR1 SGHNT and CDR2 YYREEE (reference sequence). CDR3 loop: CASSPPGTSGHETQYF. The CDR3 DNA is TGTGCCAGCAGCCCACCCGGGACTAGCGGGCACGAGACCCAGTACTTC. The full variable domain, rest sourced from reference TRBV5-4 and TRBJ2-5, is ETGVTQSPTHLIKTRGQQVTLRCSSQSGHNTVSWYQQALGQGPQFIFQYYREEENGRGNFPPRFSGLQFPNYSSELNVNALELDDSALYLCASSPPGTSGHETQYFGPGTRLLVL.

J is TRBJ2-6 and V is TRBV19, with TRBD1 identical over 7 bases. The CDR3 totals 18 residues. J gave up 0 bases and V 3 bases, and 8 bases lay outside the gene matches. Germline V gene lookup returns CDR1 LNHDA and CDR2 SQIVND (reference sequence). CDR3 protein: CASSMMTGWSSGANVLTF. Written as DNA, the CDR3 is TGTGCCAGTAGTATGATGACAGGGTGGTCCTCTGGGGCCAACGTCCTGACTTTC.

The chain links TRBV7-9 to TRBJ2-1, with 9 bases fitting TRBD1. Looked up from germline, CDR1 is SEHNR and CDR2 is FQNEAQ (reference sequence). This CDR3 region has 13 residues. Trimming took 8 bases from V and 3 from J; bases not matched to a gene: 2. CDR3 in DNA: TGTGCCAGCGGGACAGGGATCTACAATGAGCAGTTCTTC. Translated: CASGTGIYNEQFF.

To note about this clone: This sample also contains other DNA sequences that code for the same CDR3. The chain links TRBV5-1 to TRBJ2-4, with TRBD2 identical over 7 bases. J gave up 8 bases and V 0 bases, and 5 bases lay outside the gene matches. This CDR3 has 14 residues. Germline CDR1 and CDR2: SGHRS and YFSETQ. For the CDR3, the DNA is TGCGCCAGCAGCTTGGTTGGGGGAGGGGACATTCAGTACTTC. As protein: CASSLVGGGDIQYF.

This chain connects TRBV11-2 to TRBJ2-3, with a weak D call TRBD2 (6 bases). Per the germline V gene, CDR1 is SGHAT and CDR2 is FQNNGV. Trimming took 8 bases from V and 2 from J, leaving 17 bases between them. The length of the CDR3 is 15 residues. The CDR3 protein is CASGLLGGFTDTQYF. The CDR3 bases are TGTGCCAGCGGCCTCCTGGGGGGATTCACAGATACGCAGTATTTT.

This clone was seen more than once but under ten times. The chain is built from TRBV5-4 and TRBJ1-2; weak D call: TRBD1 (5 bases). This CDR3 has 12 residues. Germline lookup yields CDR1 SGHNT and CDR2 YYREEE (reference sequence). The ends were cut back, 3 bases at V and 6 bases at J, with 9 bases in the middle. The CDR3, as DNA: TGTGCCAGCAGCTGGGGGGGGGATGGCTACACCTTC. It translates to CASSWGGDGYTF.

The J gene is TRBJ2-5, the V gene TRBV7-9, with 9 bases aligning to TRBD2. Germline assignment: CDR1 SEHNR and CDR2 FQNEAQ (reference sequence). The V and J ends lost 5 bases and 5 bases, in that order; junction bases with no gene match: 18. CDR3 length equals 18 residues. The CDR3 protein is CASSPPTVGGRARETQYF. In DNA form, the CDR3 reads TGTGCCAGCAGCCCCCCAACTGTCGGCGGGAGGGCCCGGGAGACCCAGTACTTC.

The V call is TRBV29-1, the J call TRBJ2-7, with 7 bases lining up with TRBD1. Germline lookup yields CDR1 SQVTM and CDR2 ANQGSEA. The V gene end was trimmed by 7 bases and the J gene end by 4 bases; junction bases not matched to a gene: 7. This CDR3 is 12 amino acids long. CDR3 DNA sequence: TGCAGCGCAAGGGGGCAGCTATACGAGCAGTACTTC. Amino acid sequence: CSARGQLYEQYF.

The J gene is TRBJ2-2, the V gene TRBV6-4, with D perhaps matching TRBD1 (6 bases). There are 13 residues in the CDR3. The V gene's germline CDR1 is MRHNA and CDR2 SNTAGT. V lost 4 bases and J 7 bases, leaving 10 bases between the germline ends. CDR3 DNA sequence: TGTGCCAGCAGTGGACTCAGGGGCGGGGAGCTGTTTTTT. Its protein is CASSGLRGGELFF.

The V call is TRBV13, the J call TRBJ1-2; 7 nucleotides line up with TRBD1. CDR3 length: 18 residues. Looked up from germline, CDR1 is PRHDT and CDR2 is FYEKMQ (reference sequence). With 2 bases clipped from V and 4 bases from J, the junction kept 16 bases outside the gene matches. The CDR3 region has the DNA TGTGCCAGCAGCTTATCGCGAGGAGGGGGCGCCAGGCTCTATGGCTACACCTTC. Its protein is CASSLSRGGGARLYGYTF. The complete variable domain, with remaining parts taken from reference TRBV13 and TRBJ1-2, reads AAGVIQSPRHLIKEKRETATLKCYPIPRHDTVYWYQQGPGQDPQFLISFYEKMQSDKGSIPDRFSAQQFSDYHSELNMSSLELGDSALYFCASSLSRGGGARLYGYTFGSGTRLTVV.

The V gene is TRBV6-5, the J gene TRBJ1-4; TRBD1 aligns across 7 bases. The junction had 9 bases not matched to a gene; V was cut back by 6 bases and J by 8 bases. Germline V lookup: CDR1 MNHEY, CDR2 SVGAGI. The CDR3 loop spans 14 amino acids. The CDR3 nucleotides are TGTGCCAGCAGCCCGGACAGGAAAAACGAAAAACTGTTTTTT. Its translation: CASSPDRKNEKLFF.

This chain links TRBV9 with TRBJ2-5; TRBD1 matches at 8 bases. The V gene end was trimmed by 4 bases and the J gene end by 5 bases; junction bases not matched to a gene: 7. CDR1 is SGDLS, CDR2 YYNGEE, per germline. The CDR3 is 14 amino acids. CDR3 region: CASSNDRGGETQYF. The CDR3, as DNA: TGTGCCAGCAGCAATGACAGGGGCGGGGAGACCCAGTACTTC. Variable domain in full (rest from reference TRBV9 and TRBJ2-5): DSGVTQTPKHLITATGQRVTLRCSPRSGDLSVYWYQQSLDQGLQFLIQYYNGEERAKGNILERFSAQQFPDLHSELNLSSLELGDSALYFCASSNDRGGETQYFGPGTRLLVL.

The rearrangement uses TRBV5-5 and TRBJ1-2, with D hard to call. CDR1 and CDR2 from the germline V gene are SGHKS and YYEKEE (reference sequence). The CDR3 consists of 14 residues. Trimming left V 5 bases short and J 1 base short, with 12 bases between. Here the CDR3 DNA reads TGTGCCAGCAGTCGACTAGATTTTAACTATGGCTACACCTTC. It yields the protein CASSRLDFNYGYTF.